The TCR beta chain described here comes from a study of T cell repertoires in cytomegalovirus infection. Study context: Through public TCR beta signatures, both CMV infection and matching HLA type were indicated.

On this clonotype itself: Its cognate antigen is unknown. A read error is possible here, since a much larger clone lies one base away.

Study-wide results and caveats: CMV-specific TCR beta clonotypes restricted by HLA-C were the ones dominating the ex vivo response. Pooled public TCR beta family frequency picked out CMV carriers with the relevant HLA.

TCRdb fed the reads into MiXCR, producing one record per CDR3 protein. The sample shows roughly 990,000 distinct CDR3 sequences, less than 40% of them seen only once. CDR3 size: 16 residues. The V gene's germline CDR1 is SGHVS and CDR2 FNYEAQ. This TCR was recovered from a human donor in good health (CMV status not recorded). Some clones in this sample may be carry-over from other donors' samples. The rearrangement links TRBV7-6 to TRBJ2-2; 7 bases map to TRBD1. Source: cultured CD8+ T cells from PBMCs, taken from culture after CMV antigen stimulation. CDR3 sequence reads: CASSLALTGYTGVLFF. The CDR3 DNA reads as TGTGCCAGCAGCTTAGCGCTGACAGGGTACACCGGGGTGCTGTTTTTT.